Below, one T cell receptor beta chain is given with its context. Its matching antigen is unknown. Researchers ran the PCR with 60 Vbeta and 13 Jbeta primers. Using immunoSEQ multiplex PCR, the repertoire was profiled, and TCRdb retains in-frame clones only, with some absent. The sample shows about 140,000 clones, over 60% of them seen only once. Germline assignment: CDR1 LGHNA and CDR2 YSLEER. Trimming removed 0 bases from V and 3 bases from J, with 20 bases in between. The CDR3 runs to 18 residues. This sample is drawn from a study of cytomegalovirus exposure and HLA in healthy donors. For the study at large: Unique TCRs numbering around 85 million, obtained from HLA-typed donors, made up an early data release. Points from the study as a whole: Per a prior analysis, the majority of TCR beta V segments were productive roughly 87% or roughly 30% of the time. Highly shared sequence variants in one cluster were likely a sequencing artifact.

Input material: PBMCs. The source is a man aged 35 to 55 in good health and CMV-seropositive. The chain recombines TRBV4-3 with TRBJ1-2; possibly TRBD1 for D (5 bases). The CDR3 is CASSQDWAGKPRDYGYTF. The CDR3 DNA follows: TGCGCCAGCAGCCAAGATTGGGCAGGGAAGCCACGAGACTATGGCTACACCTTC.